The clone carrying this TCR beta chain was recorded a few times. Its antigen is not identified. This was a deep-level run. DNA at around 200 ng, some 31,000 T cell genomes, went into sorted-subset replicate PCRs. Sequenced by immunoSEQ multiplex PCR; TCRdb stores in-frame clones only, minus some. The sample lists 2.5 million or so clones; just over 90% were seen once. The sample belongs to a study of shared clonotypes between healthy human individuals. For the study at large: CD4 naive cells filled three plates per donor, CD4 memory three, CD8 naive two and CD8 memory one. Study results and limitations: The study found lower generation probabilities in non-shared clonotypes than in those shared by all four donors.

The CDR3 consists of 15 residues. With 7 bases clipped from V and 9 bases from J, the junction kept 11 bases outside the gene matches. The germline CDR1 and CDR2 sequences are ENHRY and SYGVKD. The chain has TRBV10-3 and TRBJ1-6; 8 bases map to TRBD1. Sequencing was done on a sample of naive CD4+ T cells sorted from blood. The subset here: CD45RA+ positively selected. The receptor comes from a man aged 18 to 30 in good health. CDR3 in amino acids: CAITAGTGIGSPLHF. In nucleotides, the CDR3 is TGTGCCATCACCGCCGGGACAGGTATCGGTTCACCCCTCCACTTT.